The next 7 T cell receptor beta chains were all read from a single sample in a study of blood T cell repertoires in COVID-19. Measured with immunoSEQ multiplex PCR; TCRdb has only the in-frame clones, and not every one. The table records 180,000 or so clones, about four fifths of them present only once. Sequences were obtained from PBMCs or T cells enriched from blood (not recorded which). These receptors originate from a man aged 45 to 65 who had recovered from COVID-19.

The chain couples TRBV20-1 to TRBJ1-2, with D perhaps matching TRBD1 (5 bases). In germline, CDR1 is DFQATT, CDR2 SNEGSKA (reference sequence). The CDR3 totals 15 residues. V was shortened by 3 bases and J by 2 bases, with 16 bases between the two germline ends. In nucleotides, the CDR3 is TGCAGTGCTAGTCGTGAATGGGGCAGCAACTATGGCTACACCTTC. It codes for CSASREWGSNYGYTF.

CDR3 nucleotide sequence: TGTGCCAGCAGCCCCCGACAGGAGGTTTTTTTTAAGGAGACCCAGTACTTC. Translation gives CASSPRQEVFFKETQYF. J is TRBJ2-5 and V is TRBV9; a possible D gene is TRBD1 (6 bases). The length of the CDR3 is 17 residues. Trimming removed 4 bases at V and 5 bases at J, with 24 bases between. Germline assignment: CDR1 SGDLS and CDR2 YYNGEE.

The rearrangement joins TRBV9 to TRBJ2-1; TRBD1 is a possible D gene (8 bases). The germline V gene has CDR1 SGDLS and CDR2 YYNGEE. The CDR3 contains 16 residues. Between the trimmed V and J ends, which lost 3 bases and 8 bases, there was a span of 21 bases. Here the CDR3 DNA reads TGTGCCAGCAGCGACACCCGACAGGGGAGGGTGGATGAGCAGTTCTTC. This sequence encodes CASSDTRQGRVDEQFF. The full variable domain, rest sourced from reference TRBV9 and TRBJ2-1, is DSGVTQTPKHLITATGQRVTLRCSPRSGDLSVYWYQQSLDQGLQFLIQYYNGEERAKGNILERFSAQQFPDLHSELNLSSLELGDSALYFCASSDTRQGRVDEQFFGPGTRLTVL.

The chain employs TRBV6-1 and TRBJ2-1, with TRBD2 matching 7 bases. CDR3 size: 13 residues. V lost 2 bases, J lost 12 bases, and 7 bases stayed unmatched. Germline V gene sequence: CDR1 MNHNS, CDR2 SASEGT. CDR3 in DNA: TGTGCCAGCAGTGAATACGGGAGGCGAGGGCAGTTCTTC. It codes for CASSEYGRRGQFF.

This sequence joins TRBV7-2 and TRBJ2-7; 10 positions agree with TRBD2. The germline V gene encodes CDR1 SGHTA and CDR2 FQGNSA. Unmatched junction bases numbered 2, after V lost 0 bases and J lost 6 bases. This CDR3 spans 14 amino acids. This chain's CDR3 is CASSLASGRTEQYF. The CDR3 DNA is TGTGCCAGCAGCTTAGCTAGCGGGAGGACCGAGCAGTACTTC.

The chain uses TRBV5-5 and TRBJ1-2, with 9 bases fitting TRBD1. The CDR3 sequence is 15 residues long. V was clipped by 4 bases and J by 6 bases; unmatched bases: 10. Germline CDR1 SGHKS, CDR2 YYEKEE (reference sequence). CDR3 amino acids: CASSTGTGSFHGYTF. DNA of the CDR3: TGTGCCAGCAGCACAGGGACAGGGAGTTTTCATGGCTACACCTTC.

CDR3 protein: CASSIGPASEQYF. The CDR3, as DNA: TGTGCCAGTAGTATAGGCCCCGCCAGCGAGCAGTACTTC. The chain has TRBV19 and TRBJ2-7; the D is unclear. Germline V gene lookup returns CDR1 LNHDA and CDR2 SQIVND (reference sequence). The CDR3 totals 13 residues. V was pared by 1 base and J by 6 bases, with 10 bases between.